This record concerns one T cell receptor (beta chain) sequence. Its cognate antigen has yet to be identified. No clone much larger than this one lies a single base away; base qualities are absent. The data originate from a study of CD8 T cells in Susac syndrome (dated by TCRdb to about 2019). Looking at the study overall: The study used repertoire sequencing to test whether antigen drove CD8+ T cell activation and differentiation in Susac syndrome. Beyond this particular receptor, the publication reports: The study acknowledged that relatively few individuals were included in the TCR sequencing and HLA analysis.

RNA was extracted using the RNeasy kit, and roughly 0.5 to 1 microgram was reverse transcribed with random hexamers. The immunoSEQ multiplex PCR assay, which covers 54 Vbeta and 13 Jbeta segments, was used to amplify TCR beta CDR3 regions. PCR amplification bias was corrected by using a synthetic template baseline for primer optimization and computational correction. On the authors' methods: Only productive sequences were kept, with reads annotated to V, D and J genes according to IMGT and analyzed in immunoSEQ Analyzer. Clonality was calculated as one minus the Shannon entropy normalized by log2 of the number of productive unique sequences. Public and private clones were assessed among the 100 most prevalent clones of each patient and control. Clones were defined as Susac-specific if absent from the healthy and MS cohorts, from 900 to 1,300 published viral clones and from other ImmuneACCESS disease sequences. The public reads were reprocessed in TCRdb via fastp at Q25 and MiXCR, keeping in-frame beta chains. Under each unique CDR3 protein, matching rows form one entry showing the most common genes and DNA. It is TCRdb's table, rather than the study itself, that gives the V and J calls and clone size. The sample profile shows nearly 200,000 distinct CDR3 sequences; over 90% of them were found once. Of the sample, about 0.087% falls within the top ten clones.

Peripheral blood CD8+ and CD4+ T cells from healthy donors, Susac syndrome patients and multiple sclerosis patients were profiled by high-throughput TCR beta sequencing. Multiple sclerosis controls were treatment-naive patients with stable or active relapsing-remitting disease fulfilling revised McDonald criteria. CD8+ TEMRA cells were enriched by FACS, while bulk CD8+ and CD4+ T cells were purified by magnetic negative isolation. Blood was drawn into EDTA tubes, processed within 24 hours, and PBMCs were isolated by density gradient centrifugation. PBMCs destined for TCR sequencing were cryopreserved in liquid nitrogen and later thawed in a 37 °C water bath. The sorted or isolated CD4+, CD8+ and CD8+ TEMRA cells reached a purity of at least 90%. Measured from the cysteine to the phenylalanine, the CDR3 is 13 residues long. The kept DNA is CDR3 alone, 39 bases in frame from the first base. CDR1 MGHRA and CDR2 YSYEKL are derived from the germline V gene. V lost 2 bases and J lost 7 bases, and the count of bases not matched to a germline gene is 2.

Sequenced: CD4+ T cells from PBMCs. The TCR originated in a human donor with multiple sclerosis. Recombination connected TRBV4-1 to TRBJ2-1; 7 bases in the middle match TRBD2. The bases are TGCGCCAGCAGCCAACTAGCGGCTAATGAGCAGTTCTTC. The encoded protein is CASSQLAANEQFF.